The 19 T cell receptor beta chains listed next were all sequenced from one sample in a study of cytomegalovirus exposure and HLA in healthy donors. 13 Jbeta primers and 60 Vbeta primers were used for the PCR. The table came from immunoSEQ multiplex PCR; TCRdb's copy has only in-frame clones and leaves some out. Among about 120,000 clones listed, 75% were seen once. Sequencing was carried out using PBMCs. The receptors stem from a woman aged 40 to 50 in good health and CMV-seropositive.

This chain links TRBV18 with TRBJ1-2, with TRBD1 as a possible D gene (5 bases). Deletions cut 4 bases from V and 6 bases from J, with 18 bases between. This CDR3 contains 15 residues. The V gene's germline CDR1 is KGHSH and CDR2 LQKENI. The CDR3 nucleotides read TGTGCCAGCTCACGTACGACCAGGGTTCAGGATGGCTACACCTTC. Translation: CASSRTTRVQDGYTF.

The genes are TRBV6-1 and TRBJ1-3, with 7 positions matching TRBD1. The CDR3 has 16 residues. The V gene's germline CDR1 is MNHNS and CDR2 SASEGT. Trimming removed 3 bases from V and 0 bases from J; junction bases left unmatched: 5. For the CDR3, the DNA is TGTGCCAGCAGTGAGGACAGGAGGAGCTCTGGAAACACCATATATTTT. It specifies CASSEDRRSSGNTIYF.

This clone was seen just once. This chain links TRBV6-5 with TRBJ1-5; 10 positions agree with TRBD1. CDR1 is MNHEY, CDR2 SVGAGI, per germline. V lost 5 bases and J lost 6; bases outside the gene matches: 7. This CDR3 is 15 amino acids long. The CDR3 protein is CASSHSGTGVQPQHF. CDR3 bases: TGTGCCAGCAGTCATTCCGGGACAGGGGTTCAGCCCCAGCATTTT.

This chain connects TRBV5-1 to TRBJ2-7; D may be TRBD2 (6 bases). CDR1 and CDR2 (germline): SGHRS, YFSETQ. Trimming pared 2 bases from V and 4 bases from J, leaving 13 bases between. CDR3 length: 14 residues. Here the CDR3 reads CASSLNSGSYEQYF. CDR3 DNA sequence: TGCGCCAGCAGCTTAAACAGCGGGTCGTACGAGCAGTACTTC.

The genes are TRBV28 and TRBJ1-2; TRBD1 matches 8 bases. CDR3 size: 17 residues. The germline V gene has CDR1 MDHEN and CDR2 SYDVKM. V shed 1 base and J 4 bases; nucleotides not matched to a gene: 11. CDR3 region: CASSLYTRSGQGYGYTF. CDR3 in DNA: TGTGCCAGCAGTTTATATACACGATCCGGACAGGGCTATGGCTACACCTTC.

The chain has TRBV19 and TRBJ2-6; D may be TRBD2 (6 bases). CDR1 is LNHDA, CDR2 SQIVND, per germline (reference sequence). Trimming took off 10 bases at V and 0 bases at J, with 13 bases between the two ends. This CDR3 has 15 residues. The DNA for the CDR3 is TGTGCCATCGGAACAGCGGGCTCTGGGGCCAACGTCCTGACTTTC. Translated: CAIGTAGSGANVLTF.

The table lists this clone with a few counts. This rearrangement joins TRBV2 to TRBJ1-1; D gene unclear. Germline V CDR1 and CDR2: SNHLY, FYNNEI. This CDR3 contains 15 residues. V was clipped by 7 bases and J by 6 bases, with 21 bases between them. The chain's CDR3 is CASTGQPGRVAEAFF. The CDR3 nucleotides read TGTGCCAGCACTGGTCAACCGGGGAGAGTCGCTGAAGCTTTCTTT.

V is TRBV20-1 and J is TRBJ2-1; D not certain. Germline V gene data show CDR1 as DFQATT and CDR2 as SNEGSKA (reference sequence). The CDR3 sequence is 11 residues long. V lost 5 bases, J lost 8 bases, and 10 bases lay in between. DNA for the CDR3: TGCAGTGCTCTGACGGAGTATGAGCAGTTCTTC. It is translated as CSALTEYEQFF.

The genes are TRBV7-9 and TRBJ1-1; D is uncertain. CDR1 and CDR2 (germline): SEHNR, FQNEAQ (reference sequence). This CDR3 contains 15 residues. Trimming removed 5 bases from V and 2 bases from J, with 15 bases in between. CDR3 loop: CASSPPGWGNTEAFF. CDR3 coding DNA: TGTGCCAGCAGCCCTCCGGGGTGGGGAAACACTGAAGCTTTCTTT.

This chain connects TRBV25-1 to TRBJ2-2, with D possibly being TRBD1 (5 bases). Trimming took off 7 bases at V and 0 bases at J, with 9 bases between the two ends. Germline V gene data show CDR1 as MGHDK and CDR2 as SYGVNS. The CDR3 contains 14 residues. The CDR3 coding sequence is TGTGCCAGCAAAGCAGGGACGAACACCGGGGAGCTGTTTTTT. Amino acids: CASKAGTNTGELFF.

Only a few counts were recorded for this clone. The rearrangement joins TRBV28 to TRBJ2-5; TRBD1 agrees at 8 bases. The V gene's germline CDR1 is MDHEN and CDR2 SYDVKM. V lost 4 bases to trimming and J lost 5 bases; unmatched junction nucleotides: 3. The CDR3 has 13 residues. The CDR3 nucleotides read TGTGCCAGCAGTTGGACAGGGCGGGAGACCCAGTACTTC. Translation gives CASSWTGRETQYF.

The sample holds a few counts of this clone. The chain employs TRBV2 and TRBJ2-1, with TRBD2 matching over 9 bases. The ends lost 7 bases at V and 9 bases at J; junction bases unmatched: 19. The CDR3 covers 17 residues. Germline V gives CDR1 SNHLY, CDR2 FYNNEI. The CDR3 DNA sequence: TGTGCCAGCACCCAAGAGGTAGCGGGAGAGTGGAAAACTGAGCAGTTCTTC. The encoded protein is CASTQEVAGEWKTEQFF.

This rearrangement joins TRBV28 to TRBJ1-4; 7 nucleotides line up with TRBD1. The CDR3 is made up of 14 amino acids. V gave up 5 bases and J gave up 6 bases; unmatched junction bases: 6. Germline lookup yields CDR1 MDHEN and CDR2 SYDVKM. The CDR3 loop reads CASSVTGLHEKLFF. CDR3 bases: TGTGCCAGCAGTGTGACAGGGCTCCATGAAAAACTGTTTTTT.

This clone has a handful of counts. The V call is TRBV6-4, the J call TRBJ2-5; 7 positions agree with TRBD1. The trim removed 2 bases at V and 1 base at J, leaving 4 bases unmatched. Germline-derived CDR1 and CDR2 are MRHNA and SNTAGT. The CDR3 length is 15 residues. CDR3 in amino acids: CASSDRPGGQETQYF. For the CDR3, the DNA is TGTGCCAGCAGTGACCGGCCAGGGGGCCAAGAGACCCAGTACTTC.

The V and J genes are TRBV28 and TRBJ2-5; TRBD2 agrees at 7 bases. This CDR3 region has 16 residues. Germline CDR1 MDHEN, CDR2 SYDVKM. Trimming removed 6 bases from V and 5 bases from J; junction bases left unmatched: 15. The DNA for the CDR3 is TGTGCCAGCAGAACCCCCTCGCGGGGGTCCATGGAGACCCAGTACTTC. Its protein product is CASRTPSRGSMETQYF. Complete variable domain (other parts from reference TRBV28 and TRBJ2-5): DVKVTQSSRYLVKRTGEKVFLECVQDMDHENMFWYRQDPGLGLRLIYFSYDVKMKEKGDIPEGYSVSREKKERFSLILESASTNQTSMYLCASRTPSRGSMETQYFGPGTRLLVL.

This rearrangement joins TRBV7-8 to TRBJ2-3; 10 nucleotides agree with TRBD2. V shed 2 bases, J shed 6 bases, and the junction held 8 bases outside the gene matches. The CDR3 is made up of 16 amino acids. Germline assignment: CDR1 SGHVS and CDR2 FQNEAQ. CDR3 protein: CASSLYPSGGWDTQYF. CDR3 nucleotides: TGTGCCAGCAGCTTATATCCTAGCGGGGGATGGGATACGCAGTATTTT.

This clone has only a few counts. J is TRBJ1-5 and V is TRBV2, with TRBD1 as a possible D gene (6 bases). The V end lost 7 bases, the J end lost 6 bases, and 13 bases lay between the germline ends. CDR3 size: 13 residues. Germline loops: CDR1 SNHLY, CDR2 FYNNEI. The CDR3 spells CASTTNRAQPQHF. CDR3 nucleotide sequence: TGTGCCAGCACAACGAACAGGGCTCAGCCCCAGCATTTT.

V is TRBV9 and J is TRBJ2-2, with D possibly TRBD2 on 6 matching bases. The CDR3 length is 12 residues. Germline CDR1 SGDLS, CDR2 YYNGEE. Trimming removed 4 bases from V and 7 bases from J, with 8 bases in between. This CDR3 is CASSLGGGELFF. CDR3 bases: TGTGCCAGCAGCCTGGGGGGCGGGGAGCTGTTTTTT.

This chain uses TRBV7-7 with TRBJ2-5; TRBD2 might be the D (7 bases). The germline V gene encodes CDR1 SSHAT and CDR2 FNYEAQ (reference sequence). CDR3 size: 14 residues. V was shortened by 9 bases and J by 4 bases, with 18 bases between the two germline ends. In DNA, the CDR3 is TGTGCCAGTAAGCGAGGGGGAGGGTCAGAGACCCAGTACTTC. This codes for CASKRGGGSETQYF.